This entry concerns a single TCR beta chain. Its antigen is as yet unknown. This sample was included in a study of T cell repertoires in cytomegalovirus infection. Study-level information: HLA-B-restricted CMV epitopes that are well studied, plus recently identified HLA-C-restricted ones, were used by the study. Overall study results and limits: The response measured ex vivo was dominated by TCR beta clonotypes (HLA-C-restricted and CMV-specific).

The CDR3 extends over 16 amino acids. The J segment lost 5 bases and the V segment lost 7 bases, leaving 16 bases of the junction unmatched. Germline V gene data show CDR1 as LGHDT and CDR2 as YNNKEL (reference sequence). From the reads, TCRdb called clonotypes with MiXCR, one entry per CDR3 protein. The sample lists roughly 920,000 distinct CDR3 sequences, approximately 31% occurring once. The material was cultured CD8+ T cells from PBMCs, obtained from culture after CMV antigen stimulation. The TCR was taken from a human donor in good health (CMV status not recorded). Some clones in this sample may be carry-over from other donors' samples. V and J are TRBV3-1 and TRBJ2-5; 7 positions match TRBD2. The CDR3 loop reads CASTSTSAKNLETQYF. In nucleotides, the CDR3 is TGTGCCAGCACCAGCACTAGCGCAAAAAACTTGGAGACCCAGTACTTC.